This TCR beta chain was found in a study of cytotoxic CD8 clonotypes in ibrutinib-treated CLL. Study information: Treatment had run for a median approximately twelve months, range 6 to 36, when response samples were taken.

A word on this clone: As yet, its antigen is unknown.

The study's findings and limits: A rise in clonality was seen at ibrutinib response, and a fall back toward baseline was seen at progression. For progressing versus sustained-remission patients, sampling times were not the same.

Sequencing used immunoSEQ multiplex PCR; TCRdb keeps in-frame clones, though not all of them. The sample shows about 63,000 clones, over 60% of them seen only once. With 10 bases removed from V and 4 bases from J, the gap between germline ends came to 14 bases. The CDR3 runs to 14 residues. In germline, CDR1 is LGHNA, CDR2 YNFKEQ. Extraction of approximately 2 micrograms of genomic DNA from cryopreserved PBMCs supplied material for TCR beta libraries. The chain uses TRBV4-2 and TRBJ2-6, with D tentatively TRBD1 or TRBD2 (5 bases each). This TCR was sampled from a human donor with chronic lymphocytic leukemia. The specimen comprised PBMCs, sampled after 12 months of ibrutinib treatment. DNA of the CDR3: TGTGCCACCTCAGGGAGTAAAGGGGCCAACGTCCTGACTTTC. This codes for CATSGSKGANVLTF.